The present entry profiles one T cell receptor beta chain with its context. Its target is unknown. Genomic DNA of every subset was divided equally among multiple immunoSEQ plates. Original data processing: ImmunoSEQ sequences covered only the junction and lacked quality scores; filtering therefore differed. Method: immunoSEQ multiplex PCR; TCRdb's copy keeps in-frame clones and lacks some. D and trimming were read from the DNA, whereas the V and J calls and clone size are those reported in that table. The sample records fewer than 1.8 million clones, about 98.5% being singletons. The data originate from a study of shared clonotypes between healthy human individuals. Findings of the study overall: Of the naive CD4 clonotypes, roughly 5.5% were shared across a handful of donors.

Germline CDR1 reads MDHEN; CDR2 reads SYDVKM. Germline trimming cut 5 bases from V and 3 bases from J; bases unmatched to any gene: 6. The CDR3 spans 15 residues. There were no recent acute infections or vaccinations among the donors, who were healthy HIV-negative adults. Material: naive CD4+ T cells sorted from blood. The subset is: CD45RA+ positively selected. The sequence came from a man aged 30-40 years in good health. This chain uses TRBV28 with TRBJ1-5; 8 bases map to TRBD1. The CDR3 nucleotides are TGTGCCAGCAGTCAGGGGGCTCGGGTCAATCAGCCCCAGCATTTT. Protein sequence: CASSQGARVNQPQHF. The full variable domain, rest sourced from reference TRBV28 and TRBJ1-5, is DVKVTQSSRYLVKRTGEKVFLECVQDMDHENMFWYRQDPGLGLRLIYFSYDVKMKEKGDIPEGYSVSREKKERFSLILESASTNQTSMYLCASSQGARVNQPQHFGDGTRLSIL.